This section outlines one T cell receptor beta chain sequence together with its context. Its antigen is unidentified. The junction does not match germline at one end; this may be a read error. The data originate from a study of OX40 agonist ivuxolimab in advanced cancers. As for the study in general: The drug used for patients, ivuxolimab, was an agonistic anti-OX40 (CD134) antibody. Enrolled patients in dose escalation had cancers that were hepatocellular carcinoma, melanoma, renal cell or head and neck cancer. Broader study findings: Specificity for antigen went undetermined in the expanded peripheral T cells.

The CDR3 runs to 12 residues. The germline V gene has CDR1 MNHNS and CDR2 SASEGT. Clones were read by immunoSEQ multiplex PCR, and TCRdb kept only the in-frame ones, dropping some. This table holds 65,000 to 85,000 clones, roughly 84% found once. Here the sequenced sample was CD4+ or CD8+ T cells sorted from blood, taken in a trial of the OX40 agonist ivuxolimab. This chain links TRBV6-1 with TRBJ1-1; no definite D call. This receptor was obtained from an adult with an advanced solid tumor such as melanoma, head and neck, liver or kidney cancer. The CDR3: CVSNWGNTEAFF. CDR3 nucleotide sequence: TGTGTCAGCAATTGGGGTAACACTGAAGCTTTCTTT.